The next 15 T cell receptor beta chains were all read from a single sample in a study of cytomegalovirus exposure and HLA in healthy donors. 60 Vbeta and 13 Jbeta primers were used in PCR. The protocol was immunoSEQ multiplex PCR, while the TCRdb copy is restricted to in-frame clones and leaves out a portion. The data contain 200,000 or so clones, approximately 78% of them singletons. The sample was PBMCs. Receptor source: a woman aged 35 to 49 in good health and CMV-seronegative.

This chain uses TRBV19 with TRBJ1-2; D perhaps matches TRBD1 (5 bases). V was clipped by 5 bases and J by 3 bases, with 22 bases between them. Per germline, CDR1 LNHDA and CDR2 SQIVND (reference sequence). The CDR3 is 17 amino acids. The CDR3, as DNA: TGTGCCAGTAGTCTCATCACTTGGGGCAGCCTGGACTATGGCTACACCTTC. Translated: CASSLITWGSLDYGYTF.

The rearrangement joins TRBV28 to TRBJ2-1; 8 bases match TRBD2. The CDR3 is made up of 14 amino acids. Trimming took 7 bases from V and 4 from J; bases not matched to a gene: 6. The V gene's germline CDR1 is MDHEN and CDR2 SYDVKM. The CDR3 spells CASILSGAYNEQFF. In DNA, the CDR3 is TGTGCCAGCATCCTTAGCGGGGCGTACAATGAGCAGTTCTTC.

In its sample, this clone was seen once. As DNA, the CDR3 is TGTGCCAGCAGCCCCAGGGCAGGGCCCTACGAGCAGTACTTC. It yields the protein CASSPRAGPYEQYF. J is TRBJ2-7 and V is TRBV7-2; a possible D gene is TRBD1 (5 bases). V shed 5 bases and J shed 2 bases, with 13 bases lying between them. The CDR3 extends over 14 amino acids. The germline CDR1 and CDR2 sequences are SGHTA and FQGNSA.

J is TRBJ1-5 and V is TRBV10-3; D possibly corresponds to TRBD1 (6 bases). Between the trimmed V and J ends, which lost 5 bases and 0 bases, there was a span of 8 bases. The CDR3 totals 14 residues. Germline-derived CDR1 and CDR2 are ENHRY and SYGVKD. The CDR3 is CAISRDNSNQPQHF. CDR3 bases: TGTGCCATCAGTAGGGACAATAGCAATCAGCCCCAGCATTTT.

V usage is TRBV18 and J usage is TRBJ2-1, with 7 bases lining up with TRBD2. The V gene end was trimmed by 3 bases and the J gene end by 8 bases; junction bases not matched to a gene: 7. Germline V gene lookup returns CDR1 KGHSH and CDR2 LQKENI. The CDR3 covers 14 residues. This chain's CDR3 is CASSPTGGQHEQFF. The CDR3 nucleotides read TGTGCCAGCTCACCGACGGGAGGCCAACATGAGCAGTTCTTC.

The chain employs TRBV29-1 and TRBJ2-7; the D is unclear. Trimming cost V 5 bases and J 0 bases, with 11 bases left between them. From germline, CDR1 is SQVTM and CDR2 ANQGSEA. The CDR3 length is 13 residues. Here the CDR3 reads CSVTSPGSYEQYF. The CDR3 DNA sequence: TGCAGCGTTACTTCCCCAGGCTCCTACGAGCAGTACTTC.

The V and J genes are TRBV30 and TRBJ1-3; no reliable D call. The CDR3 length is 12 residues. The V gene lost 7 bases and the J gene lost 0 bases, with 7 bases spanning the gap. Germline V lookup: CDR1 GTSNPN, CDR2 SVGIG (reference sequence). CDR3 in amino acids: CALSYSGNTIYF. CDR3 DNA: TGTGCCTTGTCTTACTCTGGAAACACCATATATTTT.

The chain links TRBV7-8 to TRBJ1-1, with a tentative D call TRBD1 (6 bases). The CDR3 length is 15 residues. CDR1 is SGHVS and CDR2 is FQNEAQ in the germline V gene. Trimming shortened V by 1 base and J by 0 bases, and 9 bases separated the two germline ends. The CDR3 region has the DNA TGTGCCAGCAGCTTAGATGGGGGCATGAACACTGAAGCTTTCTTT. Its translation is CASSLDGGMNTEAFF.

CDR3 sequence: CASSLRLGVSYGYTF. The CDR3 bases are TGTGCCAGCAGTTTAAGGTTGGGAGTTAGCTATGGCTACACCTTC. The chain is built from TRBV27 and TRBJ1-2; no clear D gene. The CDR3 covers 15 residues. Germline CDR1 and CDR2: MNHEY and SMNVEV (reference sequence). Between the trimmed V and J ends, which lost 2 bases and 4 bases, there was a span of 14 bases.

The chain uses TRBV29-1 and TRBJ2-1; D remains ambiguous. The germline V and J ends were trimmed by 5 bases and 6 bases, with 8 bases remaining between them. Germline V gives CDR1 SQVTM, CDR2 ANQGSEA. The CDR3 length is 11 residues. Written as DNA, the CDR3 is TGCAGCGTTCCACTACCCAATGAGCAGTTCTTC. It yields the protein CSVPLPNEQFF.

J is TRBJ2-7 and V is TRBV7-2, with TRBD2 matching 7 bases. Germline V lookup: CDR1 SGHTA, CDR2 FQGNSA. V dropped 5 bases and J dropped 3; count of bases not matched to a gene: 4. The CDR3 consists of 13 residues. CDR3 nucleotides: TGTGCCAGCAGCCCCCAGCGGGGCTACGAGCAGTACTTC. This translates into CASSPQRGYEQYF.

The chain carries TRBV11-2 and TRBJ1-1; D unresolved. CDR3 length: 14 amino acids. The V gene lost 2 bases and the J gene lost 6 bases, with 13 bases spanning the gap. Germline lookup yields CDR1 SGHAT and CDR2 FQNNGV. CDR3 sequence (DNA): TGTGCCAGCAGCTTATCCGGAGCAGTGGCTGAAGCTTTCTTT. It specifies CASSLSGAVAEAFF.

This sequence joins TRBV19 and TRBJ1-1, with TRBD1 matching 7 bases. There are 14 residues in the CDR3. V shed 7 bases and J 1 base; nucleotides not matched to a gene: 6. Per the germline V gene, CDR1 is LNHDA and CDR2 is SQIVND (reference sequence). For the CDR3, the DNA is TGTGCCAGTACCAGACAGGGAGGGAACACTGAAGCTTTCTTT. Translation gives CASTRQGGNTEAFF. Together with reference TRBV19 and TRBJ1-1, the CDR3 gives the full variable domain: DGGITQSPKYLFRKEGQNVTLSCEQNLNHDAMYWYRQDPGQGLRLIYYSQIVNDFQKGDIAEGYSVSREKKESFPLTVTSAQKNPTAFYLCASTRQGGNTEAFFGQGTRLTVV.

This clone was counted a single time. The chain employs TRBV4-1 and TRBJ1-1; TRBD1 aligns across 7 bases. CDR1 MGHRA and CDR2 YSYEKL come from the germline V gene. The CDR3 length is 15 residues. The trim removed 0 bases at V and 1 base at J, leaving 2 bases unmatched. The CDR3 coding sequence is TGCGCCAGCAGCCAAGATTACAGGGGGAACACTGAAGCTTTCTTT. This sequence encodes CASSQDYRGNTEAFF.

The rearrangement links TRBV7-9 to TRBJ1-2; D is possibly TRBD1 (6 bases). This CDR3 spans 16 amino acids. V was clipped by 5 bases and J by 1 base, with 17 bases between them. Germline V gene lookup returns CDR1 SEHNR and CDR2 FQNEAQ (reference sequence). The CDR3 reads CASSRYGNRVNYGYTF. As DNA, the CDR3 is TGTGCCAGCAGCCGATATGGGAACAGGGTTAACTATGGCTACACCTTC. The variable domain in full, completed from reference TRBV7-9 and TRBJ1-2, reads DTGVSQNPRHKITKRGQNVTFRCDPISEHNRLYWYRQTLGQGPEFLTYFQNEAQLEKSRLLSDRFSAERPKGSFSTLEIQRTEQGDSAMYLCASSRYGNRVNYGYTFGSGTRLTVV.